The 29 T cell receptor beta chains below all came from one sample that was sequenced in a study of spatial heterogeneity in lung cancer. MiXCR, run by TCRdb on the 5' RACE reads, gives a single entry per CDR3 protein. This sample carries 6,900 or so distinct CDR3 sequences, around 13% of them seen once, and the ten largest clones take about a fifth. These receptors have no identified antigens. Study-wide findings and caveats: Counts that tracked tumor mutation counts were those of expanded intratumoral alpha and beta TCRs.

The time point was: sample taken at primary tumor resection. The sample was lung tumor tissue, taken at surgery. All receptors derive from a male donor with early-stage non-small cell lung cancer.

This clonotype was detected many times. A library prepared for alpha chains yielded this beta chain as an off-target read; its size is of little meaning. The rearrangement links TRBV13 to TRBJ1-1; D is perhaps TRBD1 (6 bases). V shed 4 bases and J shed 0 bases, with 9 bases lying between them. The CDR3 sequence is 14 residues long. Germline CDR1 PRHDT, CDR2 FYEKMQ (reference sequence). Written as DNA, the CDR3 is TGTGCCAGCAGCTGGGGGCAGATGAACACTGAAGCTTTCTTT. Protein product: CASSWGQMNTEAFF.

Many counts were recorded for this clonotype. Within a library made for alpha chains, this beta chain is off target, and its count is uninformative. The gene calls are TRBV21-1 and TRBJ2-1. TRBV21-1 is given as a pseudogene. The CDR3 covers 12 residues. The CDR3 nucleotides are TGTGCCAGCAGCGAGGTGGCTGGGGAGCAGTTCTTC. Protein: CASSEVAGEQFF.

In this sample, this clonotype turned up many times. This beta chain lies outside the target of a library built for alpha chains; its clone size means little. V gene TRBV5-6 combines with J gene TRBJ1-5; the match to TRBD1 covers 7 bases. The CDR3 totals 16 residues. V was pared by 0 bases and J by 2 bases, with 5 bases of the junction left unmatched. Germline loops: CDR1 SGHDT, CDR2 YYEEEE. CDR3 loop: CASSLGAGGGNQPQHF. The CDR3 DNA is TGTGCCAGCAGCTTGGGTGCAGGGGGTGGCAATCAGCCCCAGCATTTT.

This clonotype showed up many times. Since it is a stray read in a library aimed at alpha chains, this beta chain has a size that is not meaningful. The chain has TRBV12-3 or TRBV12-4 and TRBJ2-3; 10 bases are a match to TRBD2. This CDR3 region has 14 residues. J lost 0 bases, V lost 6 bases, and 0 bases had no gene match. Here the CDR3 reads CASRTSGSTDTQYF. The CDR3 nucleotides are TGTGCCAGCAGGACTAGCGGGAGCACAGATACGCAGTATTTT.

A word on this clonotype: This beta chain is off target for a library built for alpha chains, so its abundance means little. The genes are TRBV25-1 and TRBJ2-2, with D hard to call. The CDR3 spans 12 residues. Deletions cut 8 bases from V and 7 bases from J, with 11 bases between. Germline lookup yields CDR1 MGHDK and CDR2 SYGVNS. This CDR3 reads CASSFRYGELFF. The CDR3 nucleotides are TGTGCCAGCTCCTTTCGATACGGGGAGCTGTTTTTT.

By sample fraction, this clonotype is medium-sized. This beta chain is a stray read from a library made for alpha chains; its abundance is not meaningful. The chain recombines TRBV5-1 with TRBJ1-4; 7 bases fit TRBD1. CDR1 and CDR2 from the germline V gene are SGHRS and YFSETQ. The CDR3 runs to 15 residues. The junction had 6 bases not matched to a gene; V was cut back by 4 bases and J by 3 bases. CDR3 in DNA: TGCGCCAGCAGCCCGCCCGGGACAGCTAATGAAAAACTGTTTTTT. Protein sequence: CASSPPGTANEKLFF.

This clonotype has only a few counts. Because this beta chain is a stray read in a library intended to capture alpha chains, its abundance should not be given much weight. The gene calls are TRBV29-1 and TRBJ2-1; 10 bases align to TRBD2. The V and J ends lost 7 bases and 4 bases, in that order; junction bases with no gene match: 4. The CDR3 is 13 residues long. Germline CDR1 SQVTM, CDR2 ANQGSEA. The CDR3 here is CSAPTSGYNEQFF. As DNA, the CDR3 is TGCAGCGCCCCGACTAGCGGGTACAATGAGCAGTTCTTC.

On this clonotype: Because this beta chain is a stray read in a library intended to capture alpha chains, its abundance should not be given much weight. This chain joins TRBV3-1 and TRBJ2-7, with 8 nucleotides matching TRBD2. The CDR3 runs 14 residues. The V segment lost 6 bases and the J segment 0 bases; nucleotides outside the gene matches: 4. The germline V gene encodes CDR1 LGHDT and CDR2 YNNKEL (reference sequence). The CDR3 DNA is TGTGCCAGCAGGCATAGCGGGGTCTCCTACGAGCAGTACTTC. Translation: CASRHSGVSYEQYF.

In this sample, this clonotype turned up many times. This beta chain is a stray read from a library made for alpha chains; its abundance is not meaningful. V gene TRBV25-1 combines with J gene TRBJ1-1; possible D gene TRBD1, 6 bases. The CDR3 is 13 residues long. V was trimmed by 8 bases and J by 0 bases, leaving 10 bases between them. Germline V lookup: CDR1 MGHDK, CDR2 SYGVNS. This chain's CDR3 is CASRDTMNTEAFF. The CDR3 DNA reads as TGTGCCAGCCGGGACACAATGAACACTGAAGCTTTCTTT.

This clonotype was counted ten times or more. This beta chain is a stray sequence in a library constructed for alpha chains; its clone size is not meaningful. The chain joins TRBV7-8 to TRBJ1-6, with 9 positions matching TRBD1. V lost 5 bases to trimming and J lost 10 bases; unmatched junction nucleotides: 9. Germline V CDR1 and CDR2: SGHVS, FQNEAQ. This CDR3 is 15 amino acids long. The CDR3 loop reads CASSPPGQGRSPLHF. DNA of the CDR3: TGTGCCAGCAGCCCCCCGGGACAGGGAAGATCACCCCTCCACTTT.

This clonotype is medium-sized by share. A library prepared for alpha chains yielded this beta chain as an off-target read; its size is of little meaning. This rearrangement joins TRBV27 to TRBJ2-2, with unresolved D. Germline V CDR1 and CDR2: MNHEY, SMNVEV (reference sequence). The CDR3 has 14 residues. V shed 2 bases and J shed 4 bases, with 8 bases lying between them. The CDR3 sequence: CASSLARFTGELFF. The CDR3 DNA reads TGTGCCAGCAGTTTAGCGAGGTTCACCGGGGAGCTGTTTTTT.

As to this clonotype: This beta chain is an off-target read within a library intended for alpha chains, so its frequency means little. The chain links TRBV14 to TRBJ2-3; TRBD2 agrees at 11 bases. Germline CDR1 SGHDN, CDR2 FVKESK. The CDR3 has 18 residues. J was trimmed by 0 bases and V by 0 bases; bases with no gene match: 5. CDR3 residues: CASSQDSASGRSTDTQYF. The CDR3 DNA reads as TGTGCCAGCAGCCAAGATTCCGCTAGCGGGAGGAGCACAGATACGCAGTATTTT.

Many counts were recorded for this clonotype. Since it is a stray read in a library aimed at alpha chains, this beta chain has a size that is not meaningful. The chain carries TRBV11-2 and TRBJ2-1; D gene unclear. V lost 1 base and J 5 bases, leaving 3 bases between the germline ends. Germline lookup yields CDR1 SGHAT and CDR2 FQNNGV. CDR3 size: 12 residues. CDR3 DNA sequence: TGTGCCAGCAGCTTAGCCCACAATGAGCAGTTCTTC. It yields the protein CASSLAHNEQFF. Full variable domain (outside the CDR3, taken from reference TRBV11-2 and TRBJ2-1): EAGVAQSPRYKIIEKRQSVAFWCNPISGHATLYWYQQILGQGPKLLIQFQNNGVVDDSQLPKDRFSAERLKGVDSTLKIQPAKLEDSAVYLCASSLAHNEQFFGPGTRLTVL.

Sample share makes this clonotype medium-sized (0.01 to 0.1%). This beta chain is off target for a library built for alpha chains, so its abundance means little. The gene calls are TRBV27 and TRBJ2-3, with 10 positions matching TRBD1. The V segment lost 3 bases and the J segment 6 bases; nucleotides outside the gene matches: 6. Germline CDR1 is MNHEY and CDR2 is SMNVEV (reference sequence). The CDR3 is 15 amino acids. CDR3 in amino acids: CASSFWTGGVDTQYF. The CDR3 DNA sequence: TGTGCCAGCAGTTTTTGGACAGGGGGAGTGGATACGCAGTATTTT.

As to this clonotype: This beta chain is an off-target read within a library intended for alpha chains, so its frequency means little. V is TRBV30 and J is TRBJ1-2; D possibly corresponds to TRBD1 (6 bases). The CDR3 is made up of 12 amino acids. CDR1 and CDR2 (germline): GTSNPN, SVGIG (reference sequence). The V and J ends lost 8 bases and 4 bases respectively, with 14 bases between them. The CDR3 loop reads CASTGTGYGYTF. For the CDR3, the DNA is TGTGCCAGCACAGGGACCGGCTATGGCTACACCTTC.

This clonotype was detected a few times. This beta chain appears as a stray read in a library generated for alpha chains; its size is not informative. This rearrangement joins TRBV5-1 to TRBJ2-7, with a possible D match to TRBD1 (5 bases). The CDR3 length is 13 residues. Trimming shortened V by 3 bases and J by 5 bases, and 12 bases separated the two germline ends. Germline CDR1 is SGHRS and CDR2 is YFSETQ. CDR3 nucleotide sequence: TGCGCCAGCAGCTCCACATTGACAGACGAGCAGTACTTC. As protein: CASSSTLTDEQYF.

This clonotype was picked up many times. This beta chain is off target for a library built for alpha chains, so its abundance means little. V gene TRBV2 combines with J gene TRBJ1-4, with TRBD1 identical over 9 bases. The V gene's germline CDR1 is SNHLY and CDR2 FYNNEI. Trimming removed 6 bases from V and 7 bases from J; junction bases left unmatched: 15. The CDR3 totals 17 residues. For the CDR3, the DNA is TGTGCCAGCAGCTCCGGACAGGGGCCCTTGTTGATTGAAAAACTGTTTTTT. This codes for CASSSGQGPLLIEKLFF.

As regards this clonotype: Within a library made for alpha chains, this beta chain is off target, and its count is uninformative. The CDR3 sequence: CSVERAGSSYEQYF. The CDR3 coding sequence is TGCAGCGTTGAAAGGGCAGGCAGCTCCTACGAGCAGTACTTC. The chain combines TRBV29-1 with TRBJ2-7; the D is unclear. CDR3 length: 14 amino acids. V was trimmed by 2 bases and J by 0 bases, leaving 11 bases between them. Germline values: CDR1 SQVTM, CDR2 ANQGSEA.

This clonotype qualifies as medium-sized. Within a library made for alpha chains, this beta chain is off target, and its count is uninformative. J is TRBJ2-6 and V is TRBV19; D remains unclear. The CDR3 is made up of 15 amino acids. Germline-derived CDR1 and CDR2 are LNHDA and SQIVND (reference sequence). Deletions cut 1 base from V and 0 bases from J, with 4 bases between. The CDR3 protein is CASSIGGSGANVLTF. CDR3 coding DNA: TGTGCCAGTAGTATAGGTGGCTCTGGGGCCAACGTCCTGACTTTC.

A note on this clonotype: This beta chain is a stray sequence in a library constructed for alpha chains; its clone size is not meaningful. V gene TRBV6-2 or TRBV6-3 combines with J gene TRBJ2-3; 7 bases line up with TRBD1. V lost 0 bases and J lost 4; bases outside the gene matches: 4. Germline assignment: CDR1 MNHEY and CDR2 SVGEGT. The CDR3 spans 15 residues. Here the CDR3 reads CASSYSTGMADTQYF. DNA for the CDR3: TGTGCCAGCAGTTACTCGACAGGGATGGCAGATACGCAGTATTTT.

This clonotype is medium-sized within its sample. A library prepared for alpha chains yielded this beta chain as an off-target read; its size is of little meaning. The chain is built from TRBV7-9 and TRBJ2-1; D may correspond to TRBD1 or TRBD2 (6 bases each). The V and J ends lost 5 bases and 14 bases respectively, with 19 bases between them. CDR3 size: 13 residues. The germline V gene encodes CDR1 SEHNR and CDR2 FQNEAQ (reference sequence). This CDR3 is CASSGGGTGTEFF. The CDR3 DNA is TGTGCCAGCAGCGGGGGCGGGACCGGGACCGAGTTCTTC.

This clonotype was picked up many times. As an off-target read in a library built for alpha chains, this beta chain has a frequency of little significance. The chain is built from TRBV19 and TRBJ1-2, with D hard to call. The CDR3 covers 15 residues. Germline lookup yields CDR1 LNHDA and CDR2 SQIVND (reference sequence). The ends were cut back, 1 base at V and 3 bases at J, with 12 bases in the middle. CDR3 DNA: TGTGCCAGTAGTATAGGTGGCCCACTCCACTATGGCTACACCTTC. Translating it yields CASSIGGPLHYGYTF.

This clonotype appeared many times. Being off target in a library aimed at alpha chains, this beta chain has a size of little meaning. This chain uses TRBV7-9 with TRBJ2-5; D may be TRBD2 (5 bases). CDR1 SEHNR and CDR2 FQNEAQ come from the germline V gene (reference sequence). Between the trimmed V and J ends, which lost 2 bases and 1 base, there was a span of 11 bases. CDR3 length: 15 amino acids. In nucleotides, the CDR3 is TGTGCCAGCAGCTTAACCTCGGGGTCCCAAGAGACCCAGTACTTC. This codes for CASSLTSGSQETQYF.

This clonotype has at least ten counts. Found in a library prepared for alpha chains, this beta chain is an off-target read, and its abundance has little meaning. CDR3 nucleotides: TGTGCCAGCAGTTTCAGACAGGGGGTCGCGGGGTCACCCCTCCACTTT. Protein product: CASSFRQGVAGSPLHF. The chain carries TRBV6-5 and TRBJ1-6, with TRBD1 matching 9 bases. Germline V gene data show CDR1 as MNHEY and CDR2 as SVGAGI. The CDR3 totals 16 residues. V dropped 4 bases and J dropped 10; count of bases not matched to a gene: 11.

This clonotype was detected ten times or more. This beta chain turned up in a library designed for alpha chains; as an off-target read, its abundance says little. V usage is TRBV11-2 and J usage is TRBJ2-7; 11 bases agree with TRBD2. This CDR3 is 14 amino acids long. The germline V gene encodes CDR1 SGHAT and CDR2 FQNNGV. With 3 bases clipped from V and 5 bases from J, the junction kept 3 bases outside the gene matches. CDR3 residues: CASSFTSGSHEQYF. The CDR3 DNA follows: TGTGCCAGCAGCTTTACTAGCGGGAGCCACGAGCAGTACTTC.

This clonotype was detected many times. For a library built for alpha chains, this beta chain is a stray read; little rests on its size. The chain uses TRBV13 and TRBJ2-3; the match to TRBD1 covers 8 bases. The length of the CDR3 is 15 residues. J gave up 4 bases and V 0 bases, and 3 bases lay outside the gene matches. Germline V gene lookup returns CDR1 PRHDT and CDR2 FYEKMQ (reference sequence). The DNA of the CDR3 is TGTGCCAGCAGCTTAGGACAGGGGGTAGCAGATACGCAGTATTTT. Amino acid sequence: CASSLGQGVADTQYF.

This clonotype came up many times. Since the library was made to target alpha chains, this beta chain is a stray read and its abundance is not meaningful. This chain uses TRBV20-1 with TRBJ2-3, with 7 bases lining up with TRBD2. CDR3 size: 15 residues. Germline CDR1 DFQATT, CDR2 SNEGSKA (reference sequence). V shed 5 bases and J 3 bases; nucleotides not matched to a gene: 11. CDR3 residues: CSAGPRGGGTDTQYF. For the CDR3, the DNA is TGCAGTGCTGGCCCTCGGGGCGGGGGAACAGATACGCAGTATTTT.

This clonotype showed up just a few times. The library was built for alpha chains, so this beta chain is an off-target read and its size means little. This chain joins TRBV29-1 and TRBJ2-5, with TRBD1 matching over 9 bases. The CDR3 extends over 14 amino acids. The V gene end was trimmed by 4 bases and the J gene end by 4 bases; junction bases not matched to a gene: 7. Germline V gene sequence: CDR1 SQVTM, CDR2 ANQGSEA. CDR3 amino acids: CSVVGTGPRETQYF. The CDR3 DNA reads as TGCAGCGTTGTAGGGACAGGGCCGCGAGAGACCCAGTACTTC.

Ten or more counts support this clonotype. This beta chain is a stray sequence in a library constructed for alpha chains; its clone size is not meaningful. This chain joins TRBV7-9 and TRBJ1-1; 7 bases line up with TRBD1. The CDR3 is 13 residues long. The V and J ends lost 5 bases and 4 bases, in that order; junction bases with no gene match: 4. Germline values: CDR1 SEHNR, CDR2 FQNEAQ (reference sequence). In DNA form, the CDR3 reads TGTGCCAGCAGCACACAGGGGAGCACTGAAGCTTTCTTT. Protein product: CASSTQGSTEAFF.